These T cell receptor beta chains were read from a single sample in a study of somatic mutations in cytotoxic T cells in rheumatoid arthritis. Repertoires were generated with immunoSEQ multiplex PCR, while TCRdb's copy carries only in-frame clones and drops some. The data contain 20,000 or so clones, over 70% of them singletons. The sequenced sample consisted of CD8+ T cells sorted from blood. These receptors all come from a woman between 45 and 65 years old in good health. Each CDR3 is given with its conserved first and last residue. The order of the fields is CDR3 protein, CDR3 DNA, J gene, V gene, clone size, D gene. The D gene is left open where the match is weak. Clone size is not always given. Where it is, it says once, few, many or a class for expanded clones.

cdr3_aa: CASSLGGGFFEQFF; cdr3_nt: TGTGCCAGCAGCTTAGGGGGGGGGTTTTTTGAGCAGTTCTTC; j_call: TRBJ2-1; v_call: TRBV11-2; clone_size: .; d_call: TRBD2
cdr3_aa: CASSQRDMYNEQFF; cdr3_nt: TGCGCCAGCAGCCAACGGGACATGTACAATGAGCAGTTCTTC; j_call: TRBJ2-1; v_call: TRBV4-1; clone_size: .; d_call: .
cdr3_aa: CASSELRDNEQFF; cdr3_nt: TGTGCCAGCAGTGAATTGAGGGACAATGAGCAGTTCTTC; j_call: TRBJ2-1; v_call: TRBV6-1; clone_size: .; d_call: .
cdr3_aa: CASSPGRQANEKLFF; cdr3_nt: TGTGCCAGCAGCCCAGGCAGGCAGGCGAATGAAAAACTGTTTTTT; j_call: TRBJ1-4; v_call: TRBV7-9; clone_size: .; d_call: .
cdr3_aa: CATSYGAGDNEQFF; cdr3_nt: TGTGCCACCAGCTACGGAGCTGGGGACAATGAGCAGTTCTTC; j_call: TRBJ2-1; v_call: TRBV15; clone_size: .; d_call: .
cdr3_aa: CASRLGTGYTGELFF; cdr3_nt: TGCGCCAGCAGGCTCGGGACAGGGTACACCGGGGAGCTGTTTTTT; j_call: TRBJ2-2; v_call: TRBV4-1; clone_size: once; d_call: TRBD1
cdr3_aa: CASPPAGESNQPQHF; cdr3_nt: TGTGCCAGCCCACCGGCGGGGGAGAGCAATCAGCCCCAGCATTTT; j_call: TRBJ1-5; v_call: TRBV28; clone_size: .; d_call: .
cdr3_aa: CASSPGTLYEQYF; cdr3_nt: TGTGCCAGCAGCCCCGGGACACTCTACGAGCAGTACTTC; j_call: TRBJ2-7; v_call: TRBV9; clone_size: .; d_call: .
cdr3_aa: CASSPHQGGAGAFF; cdr3_nt: TGTGCCAGCAGTCCCCATCAAGGGGGCGCGGGGGCTTTCTTT; j_call: TRBJ1-1; v_call: TRBV27; clone_size: few; d_call: TRBD1
cdr3_aa: CASIIAGGREQYF; cdr3_nt: TGTGCCAGCATAATAGCGGGGGGGCGGGAGCAGTACTTC; j_call: TRBJ2-7; v_call: TRBV27; clone_size: once; d_call: TRBD2
cdr3_aa: CASSLEGDPFDPFNTEAFF; cdr3_nt: TGTGCCAGCAGCTTAGAAGGGGACCCCTTCGACCCCTTTAACACTGAAGCTTTCTTT; j_call: TRBJ1-1; v_call: TRBV7-2; clone_size: .; d_call: .
cdr3_aa: CASSLGGTGWIDGYTF; cdr3_nt: TGTGCCAGTAGCCTCGGGGGGACAGGGTGGATTGATGGCTACACCTTC; j_call: TRBJ1-2; v_call: TRBV19; clone_size: once; d_call: TRBD1
cdr3_aa: CASTGPYRGSSLAKNIQYF; cdr3_nt: TGTGCCAGTACCGGGCCGTACAGGGGGTCTTCGTTAGCCAAAAACATTCAGTACTTC; j_call: TRBJ2-4; v_call: TRBV19; clone_size: .; d_call: TRBD1
cdr3_aa: CASSPPGNYGYTF; cdr3_nt: TGTGCCAGCAGCCCCCCCGGTAACTATGGCTACACCTTC; j_call: TRBJ1-2; v_call: TRBV5-4; clone_size: .; d_call: .
cdr3_aa: CASSYSEGLVYEQYF; cdr3_nt: TGTGCCAGCAGTTACTCAGAGGGACTAGTCTACGAGCAGTACTTC; j_call: TRBJ2-7; v_call: TRBV6-6; clone_size: few; d_call: TRBD2
cdr3_aa: CASSAAGSFGKNIQYF; cdr3_nt: TGTGCCAGCAGCGCCGCAGGGAGCTTTGGCAAAAACATTCAGTACTTC; j_call: TRBJ2-4; v_call: TRBV7-9; clone_size: .; d_call: .
cdr3_aa: CASSADRGPYEQYF; cdr3_nt: TGTGCCAGCAGCGCCGACAGGGGGCCCTACGAGCAGTACTTC; j_call: TRBJ2-7; v_call: TRBV9; clone_size: .; d_call: TRBD1
cdr3_aa: CADRGGATDTQYF; cdr3_nt: TGTGCCGACCGCGGAGGAGCCACAGATACGCAGTATTTT; j_call: TRBJ2-3; v_call: TRBV2; clone_size: .; d_call: .
cdr3_aa: CASSAGTDFRGQPQHF; cdr3_nt: TGTGCCAGCAGCGCCGGGACAGACTTTCGGGGTCAGCCCCAGCATTTT; j_call: TRBJ1-5; v_call: TRBV7-9; clone_size: .; d_call: TRBD1
cdr3_aa: CASSQVGLHNEQFF; cdr3_nt: TGCGCCAGCAGCCAAGTAGGCCTACACAATGAGCAGTTCTTC; j_call: TRBJ2-1; v_call: TRBV4-1; clone_size: .; d_call: .
cdr3_aa: CASSAQGARVKLFF; cdr3_nt: TGTGCCAGCAGCGCCCAGGGGGCCCGGGTGAAACTGTTTTTT; j_call: TRBJ1-4; v_call: TRBV21-1; clone_size: .; d_call: .
cdr3_aa: CASSDEAGEIQETQYF; cdr3_nt: TGTGCCAGCAGTGATGAAGCGGGGGAGATCCAAGAGACCCAGTACTTC; j_call: TRBJ2-5; v_call: TRBV2; clone_size: .; d_call: TRBD2
cdr3_aa: CASSEGTSTGTQYF; cdr3_nt: TGTGCCAGCAGCGAGGGGACTAGCACGGGGACCCAGTACTTC; j_call: TRBJ2-5; v_call: TRBV9; clone_size: .; d_call: TRBD2
cdr3_aa: CASSMGGAWTQYF; cdr3_nt: TGTGCCAGTAGTATGGGGGGCGCATGGACCCAGTACTTC; j_call: TRBJ2-5; v_call: TRBV19; clone_size: .; d_call: .
cdr3_aa: CASSLVGTPYEQYF; cdr3_nt: TGTGCCAGCAGCTTAGTTGGCACCCCCTACGAGCAGTACTTC; j_call: TRBJ2-7; v_call: TRBV11-2; clone_size: .; d_call: .
cdr3_aa: CASSPGQGHYEQYF; cdr3_nt: TGCGCCAGCAGCCCGGGACAGGGCCACTACGAGCAGTACTTC; j_call: TRBJ2-7; v_call: TRBV10-2; clone_size: .; d_call: TRBD1
cdr3_aa: CASRDGSYEQYF; cdr3_nt: TGTGCCAGCAGGGACGGCTCCTACGAGCAGTACTTC; j_call: TRBJ2-7; v_call: TRBV2; clone_size: once; d_call: .
cdr3_aa: CASSPTGTSVYGEQFF; cdr3_nt: TGTGCCAGCAGCCCAACCGGGACTAGCGTCTATGGTGAGCAGTTCTTC; j_call: TRBJ2-1; v_call: TRBV9; clone_size: .; d_call: TRBD2
cdr3_aa: CASSLGSRIEQYF; cdr3_nt: TGTGCCAGCAGCTTGGGGTCCCGAATCGAGCAGTACTTC; j_call: TRBJ2-7; v_call: TRBV5-6; clone_size: .; d_call: .
cdr3_aa: CASSDSPAGGLGTQYF; cdr3_nt: TGTGCCAGCAGTGACTCGCCAGCGGGGGGGTTGGGTACGCAGTATTTT; j_call: TRBJ2-3; v_call: TRBV6-4; clone_size: few; d_call: TRBD2
cdr3_aa: CAWSPRGGMYMFSNTEAFF; cdr3_nt: TGTGCCTGGAGTCCCCGGGGGGGGATGTATATGTTCTCGAACACTGAAGCTTTCTTT; j_call: TRBJ1-1; v_call: TRBV30; clone_size: .; d_call: .
cdr3_aa: CASSQIVGPSYEQYF; cdr3_nt: TGCGCCAGCAGCCAGATAGTAGGTCCGTCCTACGAGCAGTACTTC; j_call: TRBJ2-7; v_call: TRBV4-3; clone_size: .; d_call: .
cdr3_aa: CASSFSALEYGTEAFF; cdr3_nt: TGTGCCAGCAGTTTTAGCGCCCTGGAGTACGGCACTGAAGCTTTCTTT; j_call: TRBJ1-1; v_call: TRBV27; clone_size: .; d_call: .
cdr3_aa: CASSRAGVAYEQYF; cdr3_nt: TGTGCCAGCAGCCGGGCAGGGGTGGCCTACGAGCAGTACTTC; j_call: TRBJ2-7; v_call: TRBV5-6; clone_size: .; d_call: .
cdr3_aa: CSGQGRETQYF; cdr3_nt: TGCAGTGGTCAGGGGAGAGAGACCCAGTACTTC; j_call: TRBJ2-5; v_call: TRBV20-1; clone_size: .; d_call: .
cdr3_aa: CSVESPGVYEQYF; cdr3_nt: TGCAGCGTTGAGTCGCCTGGGGTCTACGAGCAGTACTTC; j_call: TRBJ2-7; v_call: TRBV29-1; clone_size: .; d_call: .
cdr3_aa: CASSFGGISTDTQYF; cdr3_nt: TGTGCCAGCAGCTTCGGCGGGATCAGCACAGATACGCAGTATTTT; j_call: TRBJ2-3; v_call: TRBV5-6; clone_size: .; d_call: .
cdr3_aa: CASSVEGTSDEQYF; cdr3_nt: TGTGCCAGCAGCGTAGAAGGGACTAGTGACGAGCAGTACTTC; j_call: TRBJ2-7; v_call: TRBV9; clone_size: .; d_call: TRBD2
cdr3_aa: CASSVASGGNNEQFF; cdr3_nt: TGTGCCAGCAGCGTAGCTAGCGGGGGGAACAATGAGCAGTTCTTC; j_call: TRBJ2-1; v_call: TRBV9; clone_size: .; d_call: TRBD2
cdr3_aa: CASSFGGLGNTIYF; cdr3_nt: TGTGCCAGCAGCTTTGGAGGGCTCGGAAACACCATATATTTT; j_call: TRBJ1-3; v_call: TRBV5-6; clone_size: .; d_call: .
cdr3_aa: CASSQGTGGRSTF; cdr3_nt: TGCGCCAGCAGCCAAGGGACAGGGGGCAGATCCACCTTC; j_call: TRBJ1-2; v_call: TRBV4-3; clone_size: .; d_call: TRBD1
cdr3_aa: CASSPRPGGGYTF; cdr3_nt: TGTGCCAGCAGCCCCAGGCCGGGCGGCGGCTACACCTTC; j_call: TRBJ1-2; v_call: TRBV5-6; clone_size: .; d_call: .
cdr3_aa: CASSPKGGPDTQYF; cdr3_nt: TGCGCCAGCAGCCCGAAGGGGGGTCCAGATACGCAGTATTTT; j_call: TRBJ2-3; v_call: TRBV4-1; clone_size: .; d_call: .
cdr3_aa: CASSLVSGRSRSYNEQFF; cdr3_nt: TGCGCCAGCAGCTTGGTTAGCGGGAGATCCCGCTCCTACAATGAGCAGTTCTTC; j_call: TRBJ2-1; v_call: TRBV5-1; clone_size: .; d_call: TRBD2
cdr3_aa: CASSPLHAHEQYF; cdr3_nt: TGTGCCAGCAGCCCGCTTCATGCCCACGAGCAGTACTTC; j_call: TRBJ2-7; v_call: TRBV9; clone_size: .; d_call: .